These T cell receptor beta chains were read from a single sample in a study of T cells after yellow fever vaccination. TCRdb ran MiXCR on the 5' RACE reads and lists one entry per CDR3 protein. This table holds about 400,000 distinct CDR3 sequences, approximately 6% found once. The sample here was PBMCs, taken 5 days after the yellow fever booster vaccination. The receptors derive from a man aged 25-45 years who received the YFV17D yellow fever vaccine. Each CDR3 is given with its conserved first and last residue. D genes are given only for firm matches. The size entry is marked missing in some rows and otherwise reads once, few, many or a size class.

. . TRBJ1-1 TRBV20-1 CCARSSPGQPNTEAFF TGCTGTGCTAGGTCGAGTCCGGGACAACCTAACACTGAAGCTTTCTTT
TRBD1 few TRBJ2-1 TRBV6-5 CASSYGGGQGIEQFF TGTGCCAGCAGTTACGGGGGGGGACAGGGGATTGAGCAGTTCTTC
. few TRBJ2-5 TRBV10-3 CAISVGRASETQYF TGTGCCATCAGTGTCGGTAGGGCCTCAGAGACCCAGTACTTC
. few TRBJ2-7 TRBV5-4 CASSLGREGPGEQYF TGTGCCAGCAGCTTGGGCAGGGAAGGGCCTGGGGAGCAGTACTTC
. many TRBJ2-2 TRBV9 CASSPGTSGELFF TGTGCCAGCAGCCCAGGGACATCCGGGGAGCTGTTTTTT
TRBD2 . TRBJ2-7 TRBV7-9 CASSRGTSGEQYF TGTGCCAGCAGCAGAGGGACTAGCGGTGAGCAGTACTTC
TRBD1 many TRBJ1-4 TRBV5-1 CASSLGGTGGKLFF TGCGCCAGCAGCTTGGGAGGCACAGGGGGAAAACTGTTTTTT
. . TRBJ2-3 TRBV20-1 CSARDRGRLRDTQYF TGCAGTGCTAGAGATCGTGGTAGACTTAGGGATACGCAGTATTTT
TRBD2 many TRBJ2-3 TRBV27 CASRPTSGRATDTQYF TGTGCCAGCAGACCAACTAGCGGGAGGGCAACAGATACGCAGTATTTT
TRBD2 . TRBJ2-2 TRBV3-1 CASRSGTSGANTGELFF TGTGCCAGCAGGTCCGGGACTAGCGGCGCGAACACCGGGGAGCTGTTTTTT
. many TRBJ2-1 TRBV7-8 CASSLNRNNEQFF TGTGCCAGCAGCCTAAACAGGAACAATGAGCAGTTCTTC
TRBD2 . TRBJ2-7 TRBV11-1 CASSSESPGLAGGANEQYF TGTGCCAGCAGCTCAGAAAGCCCGGGACTAGCGGGAGGGGCTAACGAGCAGTACTTC
TRBD2 many TRBJ2-7 TRBV20-1 CSAGGGRYSYEQYF TGCAGTGCTGGGGGCGGGAGGTACTCCTACGAGCAGTACTTC
TRBD1 . TRBJ1-2 TRBV7-2 CASSRLTGSYGYTF TGTGCCAGCAGCCGATTGACAGGGAGCTATGGCTACACCTTC
. . TRBJ2-3 TRBV28 CASSFYAGSTDTQYF TGTGCCAGCAGTTTTTACGCGGGATCCACAGATACGCAGTATTTT